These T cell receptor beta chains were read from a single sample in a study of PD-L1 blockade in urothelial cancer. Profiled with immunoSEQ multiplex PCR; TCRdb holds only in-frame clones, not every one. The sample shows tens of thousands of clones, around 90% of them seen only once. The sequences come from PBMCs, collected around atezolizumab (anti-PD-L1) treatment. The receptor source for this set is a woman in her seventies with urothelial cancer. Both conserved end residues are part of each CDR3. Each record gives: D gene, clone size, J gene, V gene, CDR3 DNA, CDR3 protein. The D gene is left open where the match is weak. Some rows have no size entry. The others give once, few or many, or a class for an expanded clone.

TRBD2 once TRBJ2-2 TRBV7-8 TGTGCCAGCAGCTTCGGGGTAGCGGGAGTAAACACCGGGGAGCTGTTTTTT CASSFGVAGVNTGELFF
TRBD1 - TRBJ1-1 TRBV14 TGTGCCAGCAGCCGTACAGGGGGGGTATATACTGAAGCTTTCTTT CASSRTGGVYTEAFF
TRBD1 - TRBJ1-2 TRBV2 TGTGCCGGCTTCCGGGACAGGGCTCGGATTAACTATGGCTACACCTTC CAGFRDRARINYGYTF
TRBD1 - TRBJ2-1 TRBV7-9 TGTGCCAGCAGCTTAGGGACAGGGGGTCCTCGTAGCTCCTACAATGAGCAGTTCTTC CASSLGTGGPRSSYNEQFF
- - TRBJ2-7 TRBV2 TGTGCCAGCAGTGACGGACAAAGGGTCGACGAGCAGTACTTC CASSDGQRVDEQYF
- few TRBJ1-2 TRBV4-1 TGCGCCAGCAGCCAAGAGGAGTTCTCCTATGGCTACACCTTC CASSQEEFSYGYTF
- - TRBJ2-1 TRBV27 TGTGCCAGCAGTCCCCCGACGGGGGTACCGGGGAATGAGCAGTTCTTC CASSPPTGVPGNEQFF
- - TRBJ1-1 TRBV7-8 TGTGCCAGCAGCTTAGGAGCGTCAGGGGACACTGAAGCTTTCTTT CASSLGASGDTEAFF
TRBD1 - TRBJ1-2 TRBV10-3 TGTGCCATCAGTGAGTCGGGGGACAGCTATGGCTACACCTTC CAISESGDSYGYTF
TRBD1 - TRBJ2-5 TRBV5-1 TGCGCCAGCCAGAGCACCGGAGACAGGGCTACCCAGTACTTC CASQSTGDRATQYF
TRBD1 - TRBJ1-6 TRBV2 TGTGCCAGCAGTCGACAGGGTTCCGATAATTCACCCCTCCACTTT CASSRQGSDNSPLHF
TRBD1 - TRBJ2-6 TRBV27 TGTGCCAGCAGTTTGTCTCAGGGGGTAGCTGGGGCCAACGTCCTGACTTTC CASSLSQGVAGANVLTF
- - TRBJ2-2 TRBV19 TGTGCCAGTAGCCGAACCAGGGTGGGTGAATCCTCGACGTCATACCGGGAGCTGTTTTTT CASSRTRVGESSTSYRELFF
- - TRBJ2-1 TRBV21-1 TGTGCCAGCAGCAAAGTTGTCCCGGGACTAGGAGCGGGAGGTTCCTACAATGAGCAGTTCTTC CASSKVVPGLGAGGSYNEQFF
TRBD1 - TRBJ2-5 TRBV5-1 TGCGCCAGCAGCTCCATCGGGACAGCCAGTCTACAAGAGACCCAGTACTTC CASSSIGTASLQETQYF
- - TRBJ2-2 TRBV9 TGTGCCAGCAGCGTAATATCCGGGGAGCTGTTTTTT CASSVISGELFF
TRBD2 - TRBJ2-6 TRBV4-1 TGCGCCAGCGGCGGGGAGGGGATTTGGGGGGCCAACGTCCTGACTTTC CASGGEGIWGANVLTF
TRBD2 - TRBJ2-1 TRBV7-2 TGTGCCAGCAGCGCTACTAGCGGGTGGAACAATGAGCAGTTCTTC CASSATSGWNNEQFF
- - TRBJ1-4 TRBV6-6 TGTGCCAGCAGCCTCACAGGGCTAGGTGAAAAACTGTTTTTT CASSLTGLGEKLFF
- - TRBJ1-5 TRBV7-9 TGTGCCAGCAGCCCAGGGTGGGGGGACAATCAGCCCCAGCATTTT CASSPGWGDNQPQHF
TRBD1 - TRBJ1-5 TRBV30 TGTGCCTGGAATAGACAGGGTAATCAGCCCCAGCATTTT CAWNRQGNQPQHF
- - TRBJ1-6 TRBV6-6 TGTGCCAGCAGCCCCGATTCAGGGGCATATAATTCACCCCTCCACTTT CASSPDSGAYNSPLHF
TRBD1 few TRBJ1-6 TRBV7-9 TGTGCCAGCAGTTCAGGGGGATCGGGGTCACCCCTCCACTTT CASSSGGSGSPLHF
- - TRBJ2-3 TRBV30 TGTGCCTGGTCTACAGATACGCAGTATTTT CAWSTDTQYF
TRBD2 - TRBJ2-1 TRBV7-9 TGTGCCAGCAGCTATACAAATTGGACTAGCGGGTTCAATGAGCAGTTCTTC CASSYTNWTSGFNEQFF
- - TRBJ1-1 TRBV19 TGTGCCAGTAGTATGTCCTATATGAACACTGAAGCTTTCTTT CASSMSYMNTEAFF
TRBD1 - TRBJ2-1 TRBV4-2 TGTGCCAGCAGCCAGTCAACCTCGGACAGGGGGCAGAATGAGCAGTTCTTC CASSQSTSDRGQNEQFF